The present T cell receptor (beta chain) was sequenced within a study of blood T cell repertoires in COVID-19. Method: immunoSEQ multiplex PCR; TCRdb's copy keeps in-frame clones and lacks some. The data show around 250,000 clones, with 86% seen just once and less than 8% held by the top ten. Input material: peripheral blood. The sequence derives from a man between 60 and 75 years old with acute or convalescent COVID-19.

CDR3 residues: CASSFGETYEQYF. DNA for the CDR3: TGCGCCAGCAGCTTCGGGGAAACCTACGAGCAGTACTTC. The rearrangement links TRBV5-1 to TRBJ2-7; tentative D call: TRBD2 (5 bases). Trimming stripped 2 bases from V and 2 bases from J, with 8 bases between. CDR3 length equals 13 residues. The germline V gene encodes CDR1 SGHRS and CDR2 YFSETQ.